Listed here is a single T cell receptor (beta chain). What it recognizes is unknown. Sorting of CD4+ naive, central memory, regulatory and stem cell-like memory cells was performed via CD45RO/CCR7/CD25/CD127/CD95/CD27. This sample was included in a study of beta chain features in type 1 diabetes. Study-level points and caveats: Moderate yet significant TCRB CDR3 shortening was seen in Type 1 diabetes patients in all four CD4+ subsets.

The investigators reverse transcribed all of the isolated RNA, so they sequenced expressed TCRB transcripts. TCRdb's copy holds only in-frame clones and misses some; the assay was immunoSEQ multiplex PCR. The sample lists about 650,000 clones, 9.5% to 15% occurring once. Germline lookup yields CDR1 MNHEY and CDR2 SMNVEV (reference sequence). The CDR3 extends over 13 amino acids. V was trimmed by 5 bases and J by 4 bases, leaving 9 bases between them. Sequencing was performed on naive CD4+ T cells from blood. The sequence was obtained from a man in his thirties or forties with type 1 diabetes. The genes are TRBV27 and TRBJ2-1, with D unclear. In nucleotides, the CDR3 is TGTGCCAGCAGTGTCGGGTTGTACAATGAGCAGTTCTTC. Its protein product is CASSVGLYNEQFF.